Below are 11 T cell receptor beta chains sequenced from a single sample in a study of metastatic and nonmetastatic thyroid tumors. TCRdb re-analyzed the PCR reads through MiXCR. The table shows 12,000 or so clones, with about 33% occurring only once. All patients were untreated before thyroid surgery. Sequencing was carried out using tumor tissue. The receptors were gathered from a male donor with papillary thyroid cancer or a benign thyroid nodule (not recorded which). Some clones in this sample may be carry-over from other donors' samples.

V and J are TRBV7-6 and TRBJ2-2; 9 bases map to TRBD2. CDR1 and CDR2 from the germline V gene are SGHVS and FNYEAQ. The CDR3 sequence is 15 residues long. V was clipped by 2 bases and J by 6 bases; unmatched bases: 4. Here the CDR3 reads CASSLSAGGPGELFF. CDR3 in DNA: TGTGCCAGCAGCTTATCGGCGGGGGGGCCCGGGGAGCTGTTTTTT.

Concerning this clone: The junction shows a germline mismatch at one end, possibly a read error. The chain joins TRBV12-3 or TRBV12-4 to TRBJ2-7; 11 bases are shared with TRBD1. The CDR3 has 13 residues. The CDR3 protein is CASSWDRGYEHYF. CDR3 DNA: TGTGCCAGCAGTTGGGACAGGGGGTACGAGCATTACTTC.

In regard to this clone: One end of the junction is discordant with germline, which a read error may explain. CDR3: CASSLAGQPNSPLHF. The CDR3 coding sequence is TGTGCCAGCAGCCTAGCGGGACAGCCAAATTCACCCCTCCACTTT. The V call is TRBV7-6, the J call TRBJ1-6; 7 nucleotides match TRBD1. This CDR3 region has 15 residues. Germline V lookup: CDR1 SGHVS, CDR2 FNYEAQ.

This clone was counted a few times. The CDR3 region is CASTGYLSTGELFF. The CDR3 DNA follows: TGTGCCAGCACGGGGTACCTTAGCACCGGGGAGCTGTTTTTT. The V and J genes are TRBV2 and TRBJ2-2; weak D call: TRBD2 (5 bases). The V end was cut by 7 bases, the J end by 4 bases, with 13 bases between. The CDR3 runs 14 residues. Germline V lookup: CDR1 SNHLY, CDR2 FYNNEI.

V is TRBV7-6 and J is TRBJ2-1; 8 bases map to TRBD1. V shed 1 base and J 0 bases; nucleotides not matched to a gene: 11. This CDR3 has 19 amino acids. Germline values: CDR1 SGHVS, CDR2 FNYEAQ. The CDR3 nucleotides are TGTGCCAGCAGCTTAGTTGGCCAGGGGGCCACGTACTCCTACAATGAGCAGTTCTTC. Its translation: CASSLVGQGATYSYNEQFF.

Only one count was recorded for this clone. This chain joins TRBV7-9 and TRBJ1-2; D is perhaps TRBD1 (6 bases). CDR1 is SEHNR and CDR2 is FQNEAQ in the germline V gene (reference sequence). Between the trimmed V and J ends, which lost 1 base and 3 bases, there was a span of 6 bases. This CDR3 has 13 residues. The chain's CDR3 is CASSLGTDYGYTF. CDR3 nucleotides: TGTGCCAGCAGCTTAGGGACAGACTATGGCTACACCTTC. The variable domain in full, with the rest retrieved from reference TRBV7-9 and TRBJ1-2, is DTGVSQNPRHKITKRGQNVTFRCDPISEHNRLYWYRQTLGQGPEFLTYFQNEAQLEKSRLLSDRFSAERPKGSFSTLEIQRTEQGDSAMYLCASSLGTDYGYTFGSGTRLTVV.

This clone ranks as large (0.1 to 1%). The chain has TRBV3-1 and TRBJ2-7; possible D gene TRBD2, 5 bases. The ends were cut back, 1 base at V and 6 bases at J, with 13 bases in the middle. From germline, CDR1 is LGHDT and CDR2 YNNKEL (reference sequence). The CDR3 has 14 residues. DNA of the CDR3: TGTGCCAGCAGCCAAGGGACTGTTAATTTCGAGCAGTACTTC. The encoded protein is CASSQGTVNFEQYF.

This clone has only a few counts. V gene TRBV6-4 combines with J gene TRBJ2-2, with 7 bases aligning to TRBD2. CDR1 and CDR2 (germline): MRHNA, SNTAGT. V lost 5 bases, J lost 5 bases, and 5 bases stayed unmatched. This CDR3 has 14 amino acids. The CDR3 here is CASSYWEGTGELFF. CDR3 nucleotide sequence: TGTGCCAGCAGTTACTGGGAGGGGACCGGGGAGCTGTTTTTT.

This clone was counted ten times or more. A read error may be the cause here, since a much bigger clone is one base away. The rearrangement uses TRBV19 and TRBJ1-4; 12 bases align to TRBD1. Looked up from germline, CDR1 is LNHDA and CDR2 is SQIVND (reference sequence). The CDR3 loop spans 13 amino acids. The CDR3: CASSGTGGENLFF. CDR3 sequence (DNA): TGTGCCAGTAGTGGGACAGGGGGCGAAAACCTGTTTTTT.

The V and J genes are TRBV11-1 and TRBJ2-7, with 12 bases fitting TRBD2. V lost 5 bases, J lost 6 bases, and 11 bases stayed unmatched. This CDR3 has 16 residues. Germline V gene sequence: CDR1 SGHAT, CDR2 FQDESV (reference sequence). CDR3 nucleotides: TGTGCCAGCAGCCACCGAACCTGGACTAGCGGGATCGAGCAGTACTTC. Amino acids: CASSHRTWTSGIEQYF.

The chain carries TRBV11-3 and TRBJ2-5; 7 bases agree with TRBD2. The CDR3 loop spans 13 amino acids. J gave up 3 bases and V 5 bases, and 3 bases lay outside the gene matches. Germline CDR1 SGHNT, CDR2 YENEEA. As DNA, the CDR3 is TGTGCCAGCAGCCGTGGACTAGAAGAGACCCAGTACTTC. Amino acids: CASSRGLEETQYF.